The next 28 T cell receptor beta chains were all read from a single sample in a study of Ad26.COV2.S vaccination and SARS-CoV-2 variants. Sample treatment: some 20 received Ad26.COV2.S at low or high dose, single or two shots; about 5 received placebo; per-sample allocation not given. On day 63 after the first injection, vaccine and placebo recipients gave samples. Clones were read by immunoSEQ multiplex PCR, and TCRdb kept only the in-frame ones, dropping some. In the table there are about 680,000 clones, 70% to 90% of which are singletons. The source was peripheral blood, collected in a trial of Ad26.COV2.S vaccine versus placebo. These TCRs come from a person between 18 and 59 years old who received the Ad26.COV2.S COVID-19 vaccine or a placebo.

V and J are TRBV19 and TRBJ2-2, with D possibly matching TRBD2 (5 bases). CDR3 length: 15 residues. Germline V gene lookup returns CDR1 LNHDA and CDR2 SQIVND (reference sequence). The V end was cut by 5 bases, the J end by 3 bases, with 13 bases between. The CDR3 spells CASSATGIYTGELFF. The CDR3 bases are TGTGCCAGTAGTGCTACCGGGATTTACACCGGGGAGCTGTTTTTT.

The rearrangement links TRBV6-4 to TRBJ1-1, with D hard to call. Between the trimmed V and J ends, which lost 5 bases and 2 bases, there was a span of 9 bases. The CDR3 consists of 13 residues. Germline CDR1 is MRHNA and CDR2 is SNTAGT. As DNA, the CDR3 is TGTGCCAGCAGTCTAGGCTTCAACACTGAAGCTTTCTTT. Amino acids: CASSLGFNTEAFF.

V is TRBV19 and J is TRBJ2-7; 11 bases map to TRBD2. Germline V gene data show CDR1 as LNHDA and CDR2 as SQIVND (reference sequence). With 5 bases clipped from V and 2 bases from J, the junction kept 5 bases outside the gene matches. This CDR3 spans 15 amino acids. In nucleotides, the CDR3 is TGTGCCAGTAGTCCGATAGCGGGGGGGACCTACGAGCAGTACTTC. This sequence encodes CASSPIAGGTYEQYF.

The rearrangement uses TRBV7-8 and TRBJ1-4, with a possible D match to TRBD1 (5 bases). The CDR3 extends over 14 amino acids. CDR1 is SGHVS and CDR2 is FQNEAQ in the germline V gene. V was trimmed by 5 bases and J by 6 bases, leaving 13 bases between them. CDR3 region: CASSRREGYEKLFF. In DNA form, the CDR3 reads TGTGCCAGCAGCCGCAGGGAGGGTTATGAAAAACTGTTTTTT.

The chain couples TRBV30 to TRBJ2-1; tentative D call: TRBD2 (5 bases). Germline CDR1 reads GTSNPN; CDR2 reads SVGIG (reference sequence). The CDR3 covers 15 residues. Trimming removed 0 bases from V and 1 base from J, with 10 bases in between. The CDR3 sequence is CAWSVQSGSYNEQFF. The CDR3 nucleotides read TGTGCCTGGAGTGTACAGAGCGGTTCCTACAATGAGCAGTTCTTC.

The rearrangement links TRBV5-1 to TRBJ2-5, with TRBD1 as a possible D gene (6 bases). The CDR3 covers 15 residues. Germline CDR1 is SGHRS and CDR2 is YFSETQ. V was cut by 0 bases and J by 2 bases, with 11 bases left in between. As DNA, the CDR3 is TGCGCCAGCAGCTTGGTAGGGACACATCAAGAGACCCAGTACTTC. Protein product: CASSLVGTHQETQYF.

In DNA, the CDR3 is TGTGCCAGCAGCCAAGCGGGGCAGAATGAAGCTTTCTTT. This translates into CASSQAGQNEAFF. The V and J genes are TRBV16 and TRBJ1-1; possible D gene TRBD1, 5 bases. Trimming shortened V by 2 bases and J by 7 bases, and 11 bases separated the two germline ends. Germline-derived CDR1 and CDR2 are KGHSY and FQNENV. This CDR3 contains 13 residues.

This clone was observed a single time. V and J are TRBV14 and TRBJ2-3, with 9 bases matching TRBD1. Germline V lookup: CDR1 SGHDN, CDR2 FVKESK. V shed 4 bases and J 0 bases; nucleotides not matched to a gene: 8. The length of the CDR3 is 17 residues. The CDR3 loop reads CASSPNRGPTSTDTQYF. Written as DNA, the CDR3 is TGTGCCAGCAGCCCGAACAGGGGGCCCACTAGCACAGATACGCAGTATTTT.

V is TRBV2 and J is TRBJ1-1; 7 bases match TRBD1. The junction had 0 bases not matched to a gene; V was cut back by 4 bases and J by 4 bases. CDR1 is SNHLY, CDR2 FYNNEI, per germline. The CDR3 totals 12 residues. As DNA, the CDR3 is TGTGCCAGCAGTGGGGACAGCACTGAAGCTTTCTTT. As protein: CASSGDSTEAFF.

This clone was recorded once. The V call is TRBV9, the J call TRBJ1-5; D is perhaps TRBD1 (6 bases). Germline V gene sequence: CDR1 SGDLS, CDR2 YYNGEE. The V and J ends lost 3 bases and 2 bases respectively, with 12 bases between them. The CDR3 runs 15 residues. The CDR3 DNA is TGTGCCAGCAGCGAAGGGGGAGACGGCAATCAGCCCCAGCATTTT. It yields the protein CASSEGGDGNQPQHF.

The rearrangement uses TRBV29-1 and TRBJ1-2; D might be TRBD1 (6 bases). Germline V gives CDR1 SQVTM, CDR2 ANQGSEA. The CDR3 loop spans 12 amino acids. V lost 4 bases to trimming and J lost 0 bases, with 6 bases between them. CDR3 coding DNA: TGCAGCGTTGGGACAGCTAACTATGGCTACACCTTC. Its protein product is CSVGTANYGYTF.

V is TRBV11-2 and J is TRBJ1-4; TRBD1 matches 7 bases. Looked up from germline, CDR1 is SGHAT and CDR2 is FQNNGV. This CDR3 is 14 amino acids long. V gave up 5 bases and J gave up 5 bases; unmatched junction bases: 5. The CDR3 spells CASSGDRRNEKLFF. The CDR3 bases are TGTGCCAGCAGCGGGGACAGAAGAAATGAAAAACTGTTTTTT.

The chain uses TRBV5-1 and TRBJ2-2, with 8 bases fitting TRBD1. The V gene's germline CDR1 is SGHRS and CDR2 YFSETQ. The CDR3 contains 15 residues. After removal of 4 bases from V and 8 bases from J, the junction contained 10 bases not matched to a gene. The CDR3 spells CASSQDRAGAGELFF. The CDR3 coding sequence is TGCGCCAGCAGCCAGGACAGGGCTGGGGCTGGGGAGCTGTTTTTT.

This clone was observed at least ten times. This chain links TRBV29-1 with TRBJ1-5, with D tentatively TRBD1 (5 bases). The CDR3 is 15 residues long. Germline V lookup: CDR1 SQVTM, CDR2 ANQGSEA. With 5 bases removed from V and 0 bases from J, the gap between germline ends came to 14 bases. CDR3 bases: TGCAGCGTTCGAGAGGACACGAATAGCAATCAGCCCCAGCATTTT. Translated: CSVREDTNSNQPQHF.

The J gene is TRBJ2-5, the V gene TRBV3-1 (or the pseudogene TRBV3-2); TRBD2 might be the D (6 bases). V shed 4 bases and J shed 2 bases, with 11 bases lying between them. Germline lookup yields CDR1 LGHDT and CDR2 YNNKEL (reference sequence). The CDR3 runs 14 residues. CDR3 sequence reads: CASSPLRGQETQYF. Here the CDR3 DNA reads TGTGCCAGCAGCCCTTTGCGGGGTCAAGAGACCCAGTACTTC.

In this sample, this clone turned up a few times. The CDR3 here is CATSDLDFYGYTF. The CDR3 nucleotides are TGTGCCACCAGTGATCTAGATTTCTATGGCTACACCTTC. The rearrangement joins TRBV24-1 to TRBJ1-2; D is undetermined. The CDR3 runs to 13 residues. Per the germline V gene, CDR1 is KGHDR and CDR2 is SFDVKD. The V gene lost 3 bases and the J gene lost 4 bases, with 8 bases spanning the gap.

The chain uses TRBV28 and TRBJ2-7, with 8 bases fitting TRBD1. CDR1 is MDHEN, CDR2 SYDVKM, per germline. With V trimmed by 10 bases and J by 3 bases, 14 bases remained unmatched. CDR3 length: 15 amino acids. CDR3 DNA: TGTGCCACCATAGGTAACAGGGGGTTGATCTACGAGCAGTACTTC. It is translated as CATIGNRGLIYEQYF.

The rearrangement uses TRBV7-8 and TRBJ2-7; TRBD2 agrees at 8 bases. Looked up from germline, CDR1 is SGHVS and CDR2 is FQNEAQ. With V trimmed by 1 base and J by 3 bases, 5 bases remained unmatched. The CDR3 loop spans 15 amino acids. The CDR3 DNA reads TGTGCCAGCAGCTTAGTACTAGCGGCTAGCTACGAGCAGTACTTC. It encodes CASSLVLAASYEQYF.

The rearrangement links TRBV11-2 to TRBJ2-1; D is unclear. CDR1 and CDR2 from the germline V gene are SGHAT and FQNNGV. V shed 5 bases and J shed 0 bases, with 5 bases lying between them. The CDR3 totals 13 residues. CDR3 in amino acids: CASSPHSYNEQFF. The CDR3 coding sequence is TGTGCCAGCAGCCCCCACTCCTACAATGAGCAGTTCTTC.

The chain combines TRBV27 with TRBJ1-2; possibly TRBD1 for D (6 bases). The ends were cut back, 4 bases at V and 3 bases at J, with 12 bases in the middle. Germline V CDR1 and CDR2: MNHEY, SMNVEV (reference sequence). The CDR3 is 14 amino acids. The CDR3 protein is CASSSNREDYGYTF. Here the CDR3 DNA reads TGTGCCAGCAGTTCTAACAGGGAAGACTATGGCTACACCTTC.

This CDR3 is CASSYSGRGNSGYTF. The DNA of the CDR3 is TGTGCCAGCAGTTACTCAGGCAGGGGGAACAGTGGCTACACCTTC. This chain links TRBV6-5 with TRBJ1-2, with 7 bases that match TRBD1. V was clipped by 0 bases and J by 7 bases; unmatched bases: 8. Germline V lookup: CDR1 MNHEY, CDR2 SVGAGI. The CDR3 extends over 15 amino acids.

The J gene is TRBJ2-3, the V gene TRBV19; no firm D call. The CDR3 sequence is 17 residues long. Germline CDR1 LNHDA, CDR2 SQIVND (reference sequence). V lost 1 base, J lost 2 bases, and 16 bases lay in between. Here the CDR3 reads CASSIGWASFSTDTQYF. DNA for the CDR3: TGTGCCAGTAGTATAGGTTGGGCCTCTTTCTCCACAGATACGCAGTATTTT.

The V gene is TRBV6-5, the J gene TRBJ1-1, with D maybe TRBD1 (5 bases). Trimming removed 5 bases at V and 12 bases at J, with 22 bases between. The CDR3 is made up of 14 amino acids. Germline V gives CDR1 MNHEY, CDR2 SVGAGI. The CDR3 reads CASSIPGTTPIPFF. The CDR3 region has the DNA TGTGCCAGCAGTATTCCCGGGACCACTCCGATACCTTTCTTT.

V gene TRBV5-1 combines with J gene TRBJ1-1; weak D call: TRBD1 (6 bases). Trimming left V 2 bases short and J 0 bases short, with 20 bases between. This CDR3 has 18 residues. The germline V gene has CDR1 SGHRS and CDR2 YFSETQ. The CDR3 sequence is CASSFGGQNKIMNTEAFF. The CDR3 bases are TGCGCCAGCAGCTTCGGGGGCCAAAATAAAATCATGAACACTGAAGCTTTCTTT.

The V gene is TRBV4-1, the J gene TRBJ2-7; 13 bases align to TRBD2. Germline trimming cut 3 bases from V and 3 bases from J; bases unmatched to any gene: 11. Germline V gene lookup returns CDR1 MGHRA and CDR2 YSYEKL. The CDR3 loop spans 18 amino acids. The CDR3, as DNA: TGCGCCAGCAGCCAGTACCGACTAGCGGGGGGCTCCAGCTACGAGCAGTACTTC. The encoded protein is CASSQYRLAGGSSYEQYF.

The chain links TRBV11-2 to TRBJ2-7; D tentatively fits TRBD1 or TRBD2 (6 bases each). This CDR3 has 15 amino acids. CDR1 SGHAT and CDR2 FQNNGV come from the germline V gene. V lost 3 bases to trimming and J lost 1 base, with 13 bases between them. The CDR3 nucleotides are TGTGCCAGCAGCTTCGGGGGACACCCTTCCTACGAGCAGTACTTC. Its protein is CASSFGGHPSYEQYF.

The chain links TRBV3-1 (or the pseudogene TRBV3-2) to TRBJ2-7, with D maybe TRBD1 (6 bases). Germline loops: CDR1 LGHDT, CDR2 YNNKEL (reference sequence). CDR3 length: 13 residues. V was pared by 2 bases and J by 5 bases, with 10 bases between. For the CDR3, the DNA is TGTGCCAGCAGCCAAACAGGGATAGACGAGCAGTACTTC. Amino acid sequence: CASSQTGIDEQYF.

This clone was counted a few times. This chain links TRBV27 with TRBJ1-3; D may be TRBD1 (6 bases). Trimming stripped 6 bases from V and 4 bases from J, with 13 bases between. The CDR3 is made up of 14 amino acids. Per the germline V gene, CDR1 is MNHEY and CDR2 is SMNVEV (reference sequence). CDR3 in amino acids: CASSPRGAGNTIYF. The CDR3 DNA reads TGTGCCAGCAGCCCCCGGGGGGCCGGAAACACCATATATTTT.